Reported below is one T cell receptor (beta chain). Its antigen is unidentified. Treg sorting used a CD4+CD25+CD127-/low gate. General study findings and limits: Tumor Treg TCRs overlapped most with tumor naive CD4+ cells. The larger-cohort validation was restricted to a single TCR beta V-J rearrangement rather than whole repertoires. Tumor memory CD4+ T cell TCR gene usage clustered with blood and lymph node memory CD4+ cells and lymph node naive CD4+ cells.

Constant-region reverse primers amplified full-length variable regions, followed by semi-nested Nested Universal Primer A PCR. TCRdb reprocessed the 5' RACE reads with MiXCR, giving one entry per CDR3 protein. This table holds roughly 58,000 distinct CDR3 sequences, less than 25% found once. The CDR3 is made up of 13 amino acids. V dropped 3 bases and J dropped 5 bases, with 10 bases sitting between them. CDR1 is SGHRS and CDR2 is YFSETQ in the germline V gene. The receptor was isolated from a female donor with breast cancer. The chain carries TRBV5-1 and TRBJ2-3; maybe TRBD2 (6 bases). Sequencing was performed on tumor-infiltrating Tregs sorted from the breast tumor. The CDR3: CASSSGGRDTQYF. The CDR3 DNA follows: TGCGCCAGCAGCTCCGGGGGACGAGATACGCAGTATTTT.